This T cell receptor beta chain was captured by sequencing in a study of cytomegalovirus exposure and HLA in healthy donors. PCR employed 60 Vbeta and 13 Jbeta primers. The repertoire was sequenced with immunoSEQ multiplex PCR; TCRdb's copy has only in-frame clones and lacks some. The table has under 200,000 clones, more than 65% seen once. Concerning this clone itself: Its antigen is unknown.

Points from the study as a whole: Rates of TCR association differed by HLA locus in a later analysis, with DRB1 highest and HLA-C lowest.

The ends lost 5 bases at V and 6 bases at J; junction bases unmatched: 16. CDR3 length equals 17 residues. Germline CDR1 and CDR2: SGHVS and FNYEAQ. This TCR was sampled from a woman younger than 45 in good health and CMV-seronegative. This chain connects TRBV7-6 to TRBJ1-2, with 9 positions matching TRBD1. The sequencing input was PBMCs. The CDR3 bases are TGTGCCAGCAGCACCCTAGGGGGACAGGGCCGTTACGATGGCTACACCTTC. Translation gives CASSTLGGQGRYDGYTF.